This T cell receptor (beta chain) was recovered during a study of cytomegalovirus exposure and HLA in healthy donors. Broader study findings: The study labeled approximately 150 TCR beta chains cytomegalovirus-associated. The majority of TCR sequences were rare, yet some public TCRs appeared in many donors.

A multiplex PCR was run with 60 Vbeta primers and 13 Jbeta primers. The repertoire was sequenced with immunoSEQ multiplex PCR; TCRdb's copy has only in-frame clones and lacks some. The sample lists about 240,000 clones; 82% were seen once. The CDR3 is 16 residues long. Germline CDR1 and CDR2: SGHNT and YENEEA. The ends lost 3 bases at V and 8 bases at J; junction bases unmatched: 10. As to this clone: Antigen specificity is unknown.

The source material was PBMCs. This sequence was found in a middle-aged woman in good health and CMV-seropositive. V is TRBV11-3 and J is TRBJ1-2; TRBD1 matches at 12 bases. CDR3: CASSFRDGTGGAGYTF. The CDR3 DNA sequence: TGTGCCAGCAGCTTCAGAGACGGGACAGGGGGCGCAGGCTACACCTTC.